In its sample, the clone carrying this T cell receptor beta chain was seen many times. The CDR3 length is 13 residues. Germline CDR1 reads SEHNR; CDR2 reads FQNEAQ (reference sequence). Breast cancer patients provided tissue from their axillary draining lymph nodes. One entry per CDR3 protein, called by TCRdb with MiXCR from the multiplex PCR reads. Among hundreds of thousands of distinct CDR3 sequences listed, roughly 32% were seen once. This entry belongs to a study of breast tumors, draining lymph nodes, adjacent tissues. Sequences were obtained from axillary lymph node tissue. The J gene is TRBJ2-7, the V gene TRBV7-9, with 7 bases fitting TRBD1. This receptor was taken from a female donor with breast cancer. Some clones in this sample may be carry-over from other donors' samples. The CDR3 spells CALPGTVGYEQYF. The CDR3 DNA reads as TGTGCTCTGCCGGGGACAGTGGGTTACGAGCAGTACTTC.